Shown below are 25 T cell receptor beta chains from a single sample sequenced in a study of blood T cell repertoires in COVID-19. Here immunoSEQ multiplex PCR was the method, and the copy in TCRdb shows in-frame clones only, minus some. The sample gives approximately 150,000 clones, 65% to 85% of which show up once; around 5.1% is in the top ten. The sample was PBMCs or T cells enriched from blood (not recorded which). The receptors were sampled from a middle-aged woman with acute COVID-19.

The chain combines TRBV12-5 with TRBJ2-1; 13 nucleotides match TRBD2. With 6 bases clipped from V and 7 bases from J, the junction kept 6 bases outside the gene matches. The CDR3 has 15 residues. Germline assignment: CDR1 LGHNT and CDR2 FRNRAP. The CDR3 DNA sequence: TGTGCTAGTGGGCCCGGGACTAGCGGGAATAATGAGCAGTTCTTC. Protein product: CASGPGTSGNNEQFF.

A single count supports this clone. The chain uses TRBV21-1 and TRBJ2-7; the table names TRBD2, a call not compared with the DNA. TRBV21-1 has pseudogene status. This CDR3 region has 12 residues. The CDR3 sequence is CASSKSTYEQYV. CDR3 nucleotides: TGTGCCAGCAGCAAAAGCACCTACGAGCAGTACGTC.

In its sample, this clone was seen once. J is TRBJ2-5 and V is TRBV5-4, with 7 bases matching TRBD2. From germline, CDR1 is SGHNT and CDR2 YYREEE (reference sequence). Unmatched junction bases numbered 7, after V lost 2 bases and J lost 3 bases. This CDR3 has 15 residues. The CDR3 region has the DNA TGTGCCAGCAGCTTTAGGAGCGGGATTAAAGAGACCCAGTACTTC. Translation gives CASSFRSGIKETQYF.

This clone has just one count. The chain carries TRBV19 and TRBJ1-6; 10 bases align to TRBD1. Germline CDR1 LNHDA, CDR2 SQIVND (reference sequence). The CDR3 contains 14 residues. V lost 4 bases to trimming and J lost 9 bases; unmatched junction nucleotides: 3. The chain's CDR3 is CASSTRDRGSPLHF. The CDR3 DNA reads as TGTGCCAGTAGTACCCGGGACAGGGGTTCACCCCTCCACTTT.

This sequence joins TRBV7-6 and TRBJ2-7; possibly TRBD2 for D (5 bases). The CDR3 extends over 15 amino acids. Germline lookup yields CDR1 SGHVS and CDR2 FNYEAQ. The V end was cut by 1 base, the J end by 5 bases, with 15 bases between. The CDR3 DNA follows: TGTGCCAGCAGCTTAGGATCGCGGGCCGTTAACGAGCAGTACTTC. As protein: CASSLGSRAVNEQYF.

This sequence joins TRBV6-1 and TRBJ1-4; 9 nucleotides agree with TRBD1. V shed 3 bases, J shed 8 bases, and the junction held 19 bases outside the gene matches. The germline CDR1 and CDR2 sequences are MNHNS and SASEGT. The CDR3 is 19 residues long. The CDR3 here is CASSDLSLGTGTVGEKLFF. The CDR3 DNA is TGTGCCAGCAGTGACCTTAGCCTCGGGACAGGGACCGTAGGGGAAAAACTGTTTTTT.

This clone was detected only a few times. The J gene is TRBJ2-7, the V gene TRBV2; 9 bases are a match to TRBD1. V lost 6 bases to trimming and J lost 6 bases; unmatched junction nucleotides: 12. Germline V CDR1 and CDR2: SNHLY, FYNNEI. The CDR3 runs 15 residues. CDR3 in amino acids: CASRDLRTGASEQYF. The CDR3 DNA sequence: TGTGCCAGCAGGGATTTAAGGACAGGGGCGAGCGAGCAGTACTTC.

This chain's CDR3 is CASSKNVARDRTNSPLHF. The CDR3 nucleotides are TGTGCCAGCAGCAAAAACGTGGCTCGGGACAGAACTAATTCACCCCTCCACTTT. The chain uses TRBV21-1 and TRBJ1-6; TRBD1, the table's D call, was not compared with the DNA. TRBV21-1 is shown as a pseudogene. The CDR3 loop spans 18 amino acids.

The J gene is TRBJ2-7, the V gene TRBV11-2; TRBD1 aligns across 7 bases. There are 14 residues in the CDR3. The ends lost 2 bases at V and 6 bases at J; junction bases unmatched: 7. CDR1 and CDR2 (germline): SGHAT, FQNNGV. The CDR3 here is CASSLSTGVGEQYF. The CDR3 region has the DNA TGTGCCAGCAGCTTAAGTACAGGGGTCGGCGAGCAGTACTTC.

The chain combines TRBV5-1 with TRBJ2-1; 10 bases are a match to TRBD2. This CDR3 has 14 amino acids. J lost 3 bases, V lost 5 bases, and 2 bases had no gene match. The germline gives CDR1 SGHRS, CDR2 YFSETQ. CDR3 amino acids: CASRLAGDYNEQFF. CDR3 bases: TGCGCCAGCAGGCTAGCGGGAGACTACAATGAGCAGTTCTTC.

This clone came up once. The chain is built from TRBV7-8 and TRBJ2-7, with D unresolved. The germline V and J ends were trimmed by 1 base and 3 bases, with 7 bases remaining between them. The CDR3 contains 13 residues. The germline V gene encodes CDR1 SGHVS and CDR2 FQNEAQ. The CDR3 spells CASSLGGGYEQYF. The CDR3, as DNA: TGTGCCAGCAGCTTAGGTGGCGGCTACGAGCAGTACTTC.

The chain employs TRBV5-4 and TRBJ2-3; TRBD2 matches 12 bases. This CDR3 region has 16 residues. The junction had 7 bases not matched to a gene; V was cut back by 4 bases and J by 4 bases. Germline values: CDR1 SGHNT, CDR2 YYREEE (reference sequence). The CDR3 bases are TGTGCCAGCAGCGTTCCGACTAGCGGGAGATCAGATACGCAGTATTTT. This sequence encodes CASSVPTSGRSDTQYF.

The J gene is TRBJ1-2, the V gene TRBV5-1; possible D gene TRBD1, 6 bases. V lost 4 bases and J lost 7, with 14 bases in between. This CDR3 is 13 amino acids long. The germline V gene encodes CDR1 SGHRS and CDR2 YFSETQ. The CDR3 DNA is TGCGCCAGCAGCGATATTGTCAGGGGTGGCTACACCTTC. It yields the protein CASSDIVRGGYTF.

There are a few counts of this clone. This sequence joins TRBV6-5 and TRBJ2-7; TRBD1 aligns across 8 bases. V was pared by 6 bases and J by 0 bases, with 7 bases of the junction left unmatched. Germline V lookup: CDR1 MNHEY, CDR2 SVGAGI. The CDR3 totals 15 residues. The CDR3 DNA reads TGTGCCAGCAGCGCGGACAGGGCCCTCTCCTACGAGCAGTACTTC. This translates into CASSADRALSYEQYF.

The chain carries TRBV29-1 and TRBJ1-1; 7 bases line up with TRBD1. V gave up 7 bases and J gave up 0 bases; unmatched junction bases: 11. Germline CDR1 reads SQVTM; CDR2 reads ANQGSEA. This CDR3 is 15 amino acids long. CDR3 amino acids: CSAGAYRGMNTEAFF. The CDR3 region has the DNA TGCAGCGCCGGGGCGTACAGGGGCATGAACACTGAAGCTTTCTTT.

The rearrangement joins TRBV30 to TRBJ2-1; TRBD2 aligns across 12 bases. Germline V gene lookup returns CDR1 GTSNPN and CDR2 SVGIG (reference sequence). The CDR3 spans 21 residues. Trimming cost V 4 bases and J 3 bases; bases outside gene matches: 22. The DNA for the CDR3 is TGTGCCTGGAAAGATGATTGGACTAGCGGGACTCAGCGGTCCCTCTACAATGAGCAGTTCTTC. Translated, it gives CAWKDDWTSGTQRSLYNEQFF.

This chain connects TRBV5-1 to TRBJ1-1; weak D call: TRBD1 (5 bases). V was clipped by 4 bases and J by 8 bases, with 18 bases between them. From germline, CDR1 is SGHRS and CDR2 YFSETQ. The CDR3 loop spans 14 amino acids. This CDR3 reads CASSLPFDSSEAFF. In nucleotides, the CDR3 is TGCGCCAGCAGCCTCCCCTTTGACAGTTCAGAAGCTTTCTTT.

This chain links TRBV27 with TRBJ2-1; D perhaps matches TRBD1 (6 bases). The CDR3 runs 13 residues. V was shortened by 4 bases and J by 5 bases, with 9 bases between the two germline ends. The V gene's germline CDR1 is MNHEY and CDR2 SMNVEV (reference sequence). Here the CDR3 reads CASSWGRDNEQFF. In DNA form, the CDR3 reads TGTGCCAGCAGTTGGGGGCGAGACAATGAGCAGTTCTTC.

The rearrangement links TRBV5-5 to TRBJ2-3, with D possibly TRBD2 on 6 matching bases. The germline V gene encodes CDR1 SGHKS and CDR2 YYEKEE (reference sequence). V was clipped by 2 bases and J by 1 base, with 11 bases between them. This CDR3 is built from 15 residues. The DNA for the CDR3 is TGTGCCAGCAGCTTCGACGGGGGACGCACAGATACGCAGTATTTT. This gives the protein CASSFDGGRTDTQYF.

This clone has just a few counts. The chain links TRBV9 to TRBJ2-1, with 8 bases fitting TRBD2. CDR3 size: 14 residues. Germline V CDR1 and CDR2: SGDLS, YYNGEE. V dropped 2 bases and J dropped 4; count of bases not matched to a gene: 2. CDR3 coding DNA: TGTGCCAGCAGCGTGGGACTAGATTACAATGAGCAGTTCTTC. Amino acids: CASSVGLDYNEQFF.

J is TRBJ2-3 and V is TRBV11-2; D remains ambiguous. The germline V gene has CDR1 SGHAT and CDR2 FQNNGV. The CDR3 is 16 amino acids. The germline V and J ends were trimmed by 5 bases and 2 bases, with 17 bases remaining between them. The CDR3 DNA reads TGTGCCAGCAGCCTGGAGACGGTTGGTACCACAGATACGCAGTATTTT. It codes for CASSLETVGTTDTQYF.

About this clone itself: This sample also contains other DNA sequences that code for the same CDR3. The J gene is TRBJ2-6, the V gene TRBV5-1; tentative D call: TRBD2 (6 bases). Germline V gene data show CDR1 as SGHRS and CDR2 as YFSETQ. CDR3 length: 17 residues. Trimming removed 0 bases at V and 1 base at J, with 11 bases between. CDR3 DNA: TGCGCCAGCAGCTTGGCGGGGGTCGGATCTGGGGCCAACGTCCTGACTTTC. Its translation: CASSLAGVGSGANVLTF.

The gene calls are TRBV2 and TRBJ1-6; TRBD1 agrees at 8 bases. The length of the CDR3 is 15 residues. J was trimmed by 1 base and V by 6 bases; bases with no gene match: 2. Germline values: CDR1 SNHLY, CDR2 FYNNEI. The CDR3, as DNA: TGTGCCAGCAGACAGGGGGTGTCCTATAATTCACCCCTCCACTTT. Protein product: CASRQGVSYNSPLHF.

The gene calls are TRBV19 and TRBJ2-7; 9 bases are shared with TRBD1. After removal of 6 bases from V and 6 bases from J, the junction contained 12 bases not matched to a gene. The germline V gene encodes CDR1 LNHDA and CDR2 SQIVND (reference sequence). The length of the CDR3 is 15 residues. CDR3 sequence (DNA): TGTGCCAGTAGGAATCCGGGACAGGGAATGGGCGAGCAGTACTTC. Translation: CASRNPGQGMGEQYF. The full variable domain, with the rest looked up from reference TRBV19 and TRBJ2-7, is DGGITQSPKYLFRKEGQNVTLSCEQNLNHDAMYWYRQDPGQGLRLIYYSQIVNDFQKGDIAEGYSVSREKKESFPLTVTSAQKNPTAFYLCASRNPGQGMGEQYFGPGTRLTVT.

The CDR3 region is CASSLEGGRGYTF. As DNA, the CDR3 is TGTGCCAGCAGCTTAGAAGGGGGCCGTGGCTACACCTTC. The chain recombines TRBV7-9 with TRBJ1-2; TRBD1 agrees at 7 bases. The CDR3 sequence is 13 residues long. Unmatched junction bases numbered 3, after V lost 1 base and J lost 7 bases. Germline V lookup: CDR1 SEHNR, CDR2 FQNEAQ (reference sequence).